These 17 T cell receptor beta chains came from one sample sequenced in a study of blood T cell repertoires in COVID-19. The table came from immunoSEQ multiplex PCR; TCRdb's copy has only in-frame clones and leaves some out. In the table there are over 250,000 clones, about four fifths of which are singletons. The material sequenced was peripheral blood. The receptors shown here come from a human donor with COVID-19, enrolled during active disease. The donor label of this sample is uncertain.

This clone was seen only a few times. The chain uses TRBV19 and TRBJ1-1, with TRBD1 matching 8 bases. The junction had 0 bases not matched to a gene; V was cut back by 4 bases and J by 8 bases. Germline loops: CDR1 LNHDA, CDR2 SQIVND (reference sequence). The CDR3 runs to 11 residues. CDR3 DNA sequence: TGTGCCAGTAGTAGGGACAGGGAAGCTTTCTTT. This gives the protein CASSRDREAFF.

The chain joins TRBV5-4 to TRBJ2-1; 8 bases are a match to TRBD2. Trimming took 2 bases from V and 7 from J; bases not matched to a gene: 14. The CDR3 spans 17 residues. Germline V gene data show CDR1 as SGHNT and CDR2 as YYREEE (reference sequence). CDR3: CASSLFSGSPNGNEQFF. DNA of the CDR3: TGTGCCAGCAGCTTATTCAGCGGGAGCCCCAATGGGAATGAGCAGTTCTTC.

CDR3 amino acids: CASSSQGYTEAFF. The CDR3 region has the DNA TGTGCCAGCAGCTCACAGGGTTACACTGAAGCTTTCTTT. The chain employs TRBV11-2 and TRBJ1-1; a weak D match, TRBD1 (6 bases). CDR1 is SGHAT, CDR2 FQNNGV, per germline. This CDR3 has 13 residues. V was clipped by 4 bases and J by 3 bases, with 9 bases between them.

This chain joins TRBV29-1 and TRBJ2-2; D is possibly TRBD2 (5 bases). Germline V gene lookup returns CDR1 SQVTM and CDR2 ANQGSEA. Trimming removed 1 base from V and 4 bases from J, with 10 bases in between. The CDR3 has 14 amino acids. The chain's CDR3 is CSVEAGIVTGELFF. CDR3 bases: TGCAGCGTTGAAGCCGGGATCGTCACCGGGGAGCTGTTTTTT.

The chain uses TRBV30 and TRBJ1-6; 9 bases agree with TRBD1. There are 16 residues in the CDR3. The V and J ends lost 2 bases and 8 bases, in that order; junction bases with no gene match: 10. Germline lookup yields CDR1 GTSNPN and CDR2 SVGIG (reference sequence). In DNA, the CDR3 is TGTGCCTGGAGTAATAAATGGGGACAGGGACATTCACCCCTCCACTTT. Its translation is CAWSNKWGQGHSPLHF.

This clone occurred once. The junction and the germline gene differ at one end; a read error may be behind it. The rearrangement uses TRBV14 and TRBJ1-6; 7 bases align to TRBD1. The length of the CDR3 is 12 residues. CDR1 is SGHDN and CDR2 is FVKESK in the germline V gene. CDR3 amino acids: CASSPRDSPLYF. Here the CDR3 DNA reads TGTGCCAGCAGCCCGCGGGACAGTCCCTTGTACTTT.

The J gene is TRBJ2-3, the V gene TRBV28; 13 bases line up with TRBD2. The CDR3 runs to 19 residues. Germline V CDR1 and CDR2: MDHEN, SYDVKM. With 5 bases clipped from V and 2 bases from J, the junction kept 13 bases outside the gene matches. The CDR3 nucleotides read TGTGCCAGCAGTCCGGGACTAGCGGGGCGACGTGGGGCCACAGATACGCAGTATTTT. This sequence encodes CASSPGLAGRRGATDTQYF.

V is TRBV5-1 and J is TRBJ2-7; the D gene is possibly TRBD1 (5 bases). Trimming took 5 bases from V and 0 from J, leaving 9 bases between them. Germline assignment: CDR1 SGHRS and CDR2 YFSETQ. The CDR3 is made up of 13 amino acids. CDR3 sequence (DNA): TGCGCCAGCAGACTGGACATCTCCTACGAGCAGTACTTC. This translates into CASRLDISYEQYF.

This clone was observed a handful of times. One junction end disagrees with the germline gene, perhaps due to a read error. The chain combines TRBV20-1 with TRBJ1-2; D gene ambiguous. The CDR3 totals 9 residues. Germline CDR1 reads DFQATT; CDR2 reads SNEGSKA (reference sequence). CDR3 residues: CSARVGRAF. Here the CDR3 DNA reads TGCAGTGCTAGAGTGGGCAGAGCCTTC.

This chain joins TRBV2 and TRBJ1-5; D is unclear. V shed 4 bases and J shed 9 bases, with 13 bases lying between them. CDR1 and CDR2 (germline): SNHLY, FYNNEI. The CDR3 runs 13 residues. The DNA for the CDR3 is TGTGCCAGCAGTGTGGCCAGGTTCTCGCCCCAGCATTTT. Translation gives CASSVARFSPQHF. Based on the CDR3 plus reference TRBV2 and TRBJ1-5, the full variable domain is EPEVTQTPSHQVTQMGQEVILRCVPISNHLYFYWYRQILGQKVEFLVSFYNNEISEKSEIFDDQFSVERPDGSNFTLKIRSTKLEDSAMYFCASSVARFSPQHFGDGTRLSIL.

The rearrangement uses TRBV10-3 and TRBJ2-1; a weak D match, TRBD1 (6 bases). The germline V gene has CDR1 ENHRY and CDR2 SYGVKD. The V gene lost 8 bases and the J gene lost 4 bases, with 12 bases spanning the gap. The CDR3 has 13 residues. CDR3 sequence (DNA): TGTGCCATCCTCGAGGGGGTTTACAATGAGCAGTTCTTC. Translation: CAILEGVYNEQFF.

This chain joins TRBV28 and TRBJ2-6; TRBD2 agrees at 8 bases. With V trimmed by 10 bases and J by 4 bases, 9 bases remained unmatched. Germline V gene lookup returns CDR1 MDHEN and CDR2 SYDVKM. This CDR3 comprises 15 residues. The CDR3 DNA follows: TGTGCCAACTCCCCGGGAGGGTCCGGGGCCAACGTCCTGACTTTC. This gives the protein CANSPGGSGANVLTF.

This clone was seen ten or more times. The gene calls are TRBV20-1 and TRBJ2-5; no clear D gene. Germline V gene lookup returns CDR1 DFQATT and CDR2 SNEGSKA (reference sequence). This CDR3 contains 13 residues. The V end lost 3 bases, the J end lost 1 base, and 9 bases lay between the germline ends. The CDR3 here is CSASSLIQETQYF. The CDR3 DNA sequence: TGCAGTGCTAGTTCGCTAATCCAAGAGACCCAGTACTTC.

V usage is TRBV28 and J usage is TRBJ2-7; the D is unclear. Trimming shortened V by 5 bases and J by 6 bases, and 20 bases separated the two germline ends. CDR1 is MDHEN and CDR2 is SYDVKM in the germline V gene. CDR3 size: 15 residues. CDR3 in amino acids: CASSNPPTPPTEQYF. CDR3 sequence (DNA): TGTGCCAGCAGTAACCCCCCAACCCCCCCTACCGAGCAGTACTTC.

V gene TRBV6-2 or TRBV6-3 combines with J gene TRBJ2-7, with D unresolved. The CDR3 covers 11 residues. V was pared by 3 bases and J by 7 bases, with 7 bases between. Germline V gene data show CDR1 as MNHEY and CDR2 as SVGEGT. The CDR3 loop is CASSYVREQYF. In nucleotides, the CDR3 is TGTGCCAGCAGTTATGTTCGGGAGCAGTACTTC.

V gene TRBV30 combines with J gene TRBJ1-4; TRBD1 might be the D (5 bases). From germline, CDR1 is GTSNPN and CDR2 SVGIG (reference sequence). The CDR3 runs to 15 residues. The germline V and J ends were trimmed by 2 bases and 1 base, with 11 bases remaining between them. CDR3 DNA sequence: TGTGCCTGGAGTCCACAGGTTTTAACTAATGAAAAACTGTTTTTT. It translates to CAWSPQVLTNEKLFF.

This rearrangement joins TRBV9 to TRBJ2-2; D unresolved. Trimming removed 6 bases from V and 8 bases from J, with 17 bases in between. The CDR3 is 14 amino acids. Germline V gene sequence: CDR1 SGDLS, CDR2 YYNGEE. The CDR3 region has the DNA TGTGCCAGCACCTTGGGTCCAGGTACTGGGGAGCTGTTTTTT. It translates to CASTLGPGTGELFF.